This is a list of T cell receptor beta chains from one sample in a study of cytomegalovirus exposure and HLA in healthy donors. The assay was immunoSEQ multiplex PCR, and TCRdb's table has in-frame clones only and misses some. Of tens of thousands of clones in the sample, about 80% were seen once. The sample taken for sequencing was PBMCs. Source of these receptors: a man aged 25 to 40 in good health and CMV-seronegative. Both conserved end residues are part of each CDR3.

j_call,v_call,cdr3_aa
TRBJ2-3,TRBV2,CASSERGGGSDTQYF
TRBJ2-1,TRBV4-1,CASTNRGGYYNEQFF
TRBJ2-3,TRBV13,CASQQFSTDTQYF
TRBJ1-6,TRBV6-5,CASSYSSGTEGSPLHF
NA,TRBV4-3,CASSQDVSGGYYEQYF
TRBJ1-2,TRBV4-1,CASSPGQGTYNYGYTF
TRBJ2-1,TRBV5-1,CASSPTGPRDEQFF
TRBJ1-2,TRBV19,CASSLRQTERGYTF
TRBJ1-4,TRBV13,CASSLGRRTNEKLFF
TRBJ2-7,TRBV5-1,CASSPRGRTVTYEQYF
TRBJ1-1,TRBV9,CASSVVGGSNTEAFF
TRBJ2-3,TRBV7-9,CASSPTSGSTDTQYF
TRBJ1-1,TRBV7-2,CASSLAPSRETFF
TRBJ1-5,TRBV6-5,CASRVTEDQPQHF
TRBJ1-1,TRBV11-3,CASSYTLQGDTEAFF
TRBJ2-6,TRBV4-2,CASSLDRGQGANVLTF
TRBJ2-3,TRBV4-1,CASSQKLAGGPGDTQYF
TRBJ2-6,TRBV6-5,CASSYSPGAGANVLTF
TRBJ2-3,TRBV7-2,CASSSPRGRPREDTQYF
TRBJ1-1,TRBV5-6,CASSSVSPGTEAFF
TRBJ1-1,TRBV7-3,CASSLTRDSTEAFF
TRBJ1-3,TRBV15,CATSREAVQGAGNTIYF
TRBJ1-1,TRBV7-6,CASSLGQGTEAFF
TRBJ2-3,TRBV14,CASSHRAGGRSTDTQYF
TRBJ1-2,TRBV7-2,CASSLAGTGEGYGYTF
TRBJ1-2,TRBV4-3,CASSQEVGSSSNYGYTF
TRBJ1-2,TRBV29-1,CSVGVTGYGYTF
TRBJ2-7,TRBV4-2,CASSHLGEGYEQYF
TRBJ1-5,TRBV19,CASSGGGNQPQHF
TRBJ2-3,TRBV6-1,CASASGQVADTQYF
TRBJ2-7,TRBV4-2,CASSQLGLAETYEQYF
TRBJ1-1,TRBV27,CASSPRAGTEAFF
TRBJ2-1,TRBV27,CASSLRGRGSYNEQFF
TRBJ2-5,TRBV5-1,CASSLGSGLQETQYF
TRBJ1-5,TRBV19,CASSLGGGGQPQHF
TRBJ2-2,TRBV27,CASSVTVWMPGEPNTGELFF
TRBJ1-4,TRBV4-2,CASSQERPGQGEKLFF
TRBJ1-1,TRBV4-1,CASSHRPPGRNTEAFF
TRBJ1-4,TRBV7-9,CASSLRAANEKLFF
TRBJ1-5,TRBV9,CASSGSQGSNQPQHF
TRBJ1-4,TRBV7-9,CASSPWTGGEEKLFF
TRBJ2-2,TRBV5-6,CASSGGLAIGELFF
TRBJ2-1,TRBV7-8,CASSLNPLLGNEQFF
TRBJ2-2,TRBV7-3,CASSQIRDTGELFF
TRBJ2-1,TRBV5-5,CASSLTEGPAYNEQFF
TRBJ2-5,TRBV5-1,CASGQGQGYQETQYF
TRBJ1-4,TRBV5-1,CASSTVYATNEKLFF
TRBJ1-1,TRBV6-1,CASETMGAARGEAFF
TRBJ1-1,TRBV11-2,CASNPVENTEAFF
TRBJ1-2,TRBV4-1,CASSQEPFDRATNYGYTF
TRBJ1-2,TRBV7-2,CASSSQAPRVRGYTF
TRBJ2-7,TRBV5-4,CASSLDFSYEQYF
TRBJ1-5,TRBV19,CASSTRQGLGVGNQPQHF
TRBJ1-5,TRBV11-1,CASSLGQADNQPQHF
TRBJ2-5,TRBV5-1,CASSQDRGETQYF
TRBJ2-7,TRBV2,CASSDLTQGSEQYF